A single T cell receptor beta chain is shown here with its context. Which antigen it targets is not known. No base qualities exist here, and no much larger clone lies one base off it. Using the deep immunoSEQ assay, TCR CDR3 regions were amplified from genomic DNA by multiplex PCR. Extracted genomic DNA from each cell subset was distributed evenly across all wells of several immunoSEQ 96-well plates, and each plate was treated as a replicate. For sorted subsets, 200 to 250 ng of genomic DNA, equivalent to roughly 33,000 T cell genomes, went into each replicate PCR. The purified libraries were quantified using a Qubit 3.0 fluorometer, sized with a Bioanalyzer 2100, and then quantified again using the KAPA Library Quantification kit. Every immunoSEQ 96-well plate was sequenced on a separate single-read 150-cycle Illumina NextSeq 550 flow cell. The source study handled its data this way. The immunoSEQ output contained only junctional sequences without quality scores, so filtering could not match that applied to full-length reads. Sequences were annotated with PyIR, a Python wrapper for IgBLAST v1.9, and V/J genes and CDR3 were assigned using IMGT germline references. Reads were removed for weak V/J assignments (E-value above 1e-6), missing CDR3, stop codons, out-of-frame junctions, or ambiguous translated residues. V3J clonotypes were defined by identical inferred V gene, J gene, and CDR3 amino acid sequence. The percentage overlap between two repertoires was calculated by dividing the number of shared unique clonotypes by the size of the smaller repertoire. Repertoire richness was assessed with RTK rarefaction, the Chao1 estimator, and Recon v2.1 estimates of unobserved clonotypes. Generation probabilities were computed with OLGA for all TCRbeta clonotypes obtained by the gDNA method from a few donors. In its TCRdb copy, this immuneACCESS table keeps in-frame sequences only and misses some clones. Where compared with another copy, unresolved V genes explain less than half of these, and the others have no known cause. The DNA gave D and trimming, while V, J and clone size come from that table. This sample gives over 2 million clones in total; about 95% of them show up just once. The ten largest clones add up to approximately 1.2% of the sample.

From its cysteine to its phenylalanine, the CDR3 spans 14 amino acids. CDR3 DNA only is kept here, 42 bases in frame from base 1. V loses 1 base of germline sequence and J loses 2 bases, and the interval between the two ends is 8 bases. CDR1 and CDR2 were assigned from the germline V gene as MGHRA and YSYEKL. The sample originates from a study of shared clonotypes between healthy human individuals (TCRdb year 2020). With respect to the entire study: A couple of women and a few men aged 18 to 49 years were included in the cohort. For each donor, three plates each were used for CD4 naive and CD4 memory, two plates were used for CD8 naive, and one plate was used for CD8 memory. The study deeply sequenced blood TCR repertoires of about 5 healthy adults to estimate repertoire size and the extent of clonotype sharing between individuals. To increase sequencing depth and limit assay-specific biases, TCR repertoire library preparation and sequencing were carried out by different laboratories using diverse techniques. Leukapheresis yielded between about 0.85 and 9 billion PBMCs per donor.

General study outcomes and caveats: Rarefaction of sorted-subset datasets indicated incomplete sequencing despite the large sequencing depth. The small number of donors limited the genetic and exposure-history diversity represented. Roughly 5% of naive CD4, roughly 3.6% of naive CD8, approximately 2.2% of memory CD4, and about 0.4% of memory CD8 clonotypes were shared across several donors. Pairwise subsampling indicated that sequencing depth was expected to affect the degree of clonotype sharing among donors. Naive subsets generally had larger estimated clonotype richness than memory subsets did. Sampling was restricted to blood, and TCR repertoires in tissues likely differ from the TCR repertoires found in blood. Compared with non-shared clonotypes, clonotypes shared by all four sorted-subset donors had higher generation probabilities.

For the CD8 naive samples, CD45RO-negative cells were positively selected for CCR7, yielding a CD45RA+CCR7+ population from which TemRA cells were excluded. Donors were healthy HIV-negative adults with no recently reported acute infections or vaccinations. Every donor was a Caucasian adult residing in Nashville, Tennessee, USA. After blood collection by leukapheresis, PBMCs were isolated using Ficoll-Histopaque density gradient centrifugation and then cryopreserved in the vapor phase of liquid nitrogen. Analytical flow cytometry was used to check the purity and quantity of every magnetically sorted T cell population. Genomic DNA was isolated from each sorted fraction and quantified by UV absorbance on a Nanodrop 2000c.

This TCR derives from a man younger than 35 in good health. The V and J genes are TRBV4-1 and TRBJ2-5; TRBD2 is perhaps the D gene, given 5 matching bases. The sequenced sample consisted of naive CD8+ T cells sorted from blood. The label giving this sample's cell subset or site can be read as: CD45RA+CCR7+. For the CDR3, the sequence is CASSQVGRQETQYF. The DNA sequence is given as TGCGCCAGCAGCCAAGTGGGGAGACAAGAGACCCAGTACTTC.